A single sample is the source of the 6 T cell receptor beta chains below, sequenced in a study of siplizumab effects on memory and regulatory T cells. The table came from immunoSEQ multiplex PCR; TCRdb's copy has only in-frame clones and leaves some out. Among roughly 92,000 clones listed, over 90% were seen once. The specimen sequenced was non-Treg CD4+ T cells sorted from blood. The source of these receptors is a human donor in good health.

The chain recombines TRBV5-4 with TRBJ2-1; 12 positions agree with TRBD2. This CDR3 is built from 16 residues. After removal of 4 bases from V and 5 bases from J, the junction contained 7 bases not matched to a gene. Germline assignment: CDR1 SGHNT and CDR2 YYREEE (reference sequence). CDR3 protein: CASSLPGLAGNNEQFF. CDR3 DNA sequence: TGTGCCAGCAGCCTACCGGGACTAGCGGGTAACAATGAGCAGTTCTTC.

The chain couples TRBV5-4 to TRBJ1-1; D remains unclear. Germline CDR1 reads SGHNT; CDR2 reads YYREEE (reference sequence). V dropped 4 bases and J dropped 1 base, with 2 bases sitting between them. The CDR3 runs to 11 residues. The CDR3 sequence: CASSQNTEAFF. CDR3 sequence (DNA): TGTGCCAGCAGCCAGAACACTGAAGCTTTCTTT. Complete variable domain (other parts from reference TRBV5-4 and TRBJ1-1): ETGVTQSPTHLIKTRGQQVTLRCSSQSGHNTVSWYQQALGQGPQFIFQYYREEENGRGNFPPRFSGLQFPNYSSELNVNALELDDSALYLCASSQNTEAFFGQGTRLTVV.

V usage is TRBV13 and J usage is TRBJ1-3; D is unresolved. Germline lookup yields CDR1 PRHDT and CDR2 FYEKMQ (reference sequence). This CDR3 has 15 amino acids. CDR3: CATTAGDFSGNTIYF. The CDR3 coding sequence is TGTGCTACCACCGCAGGTGACTTCTCTGGAAACACCATATATTTT. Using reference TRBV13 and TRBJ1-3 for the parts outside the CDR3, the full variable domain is AAGVIQSPRHLIKEKRETATLKCYPIPRHDTVYWYQQGPGQDPQFLISFYEKMQSDKGSIPDRFSAQQFSDYHSELNMSSLELGDSALYFCATTAGDFSGNTIYFGEGSWLTVV.

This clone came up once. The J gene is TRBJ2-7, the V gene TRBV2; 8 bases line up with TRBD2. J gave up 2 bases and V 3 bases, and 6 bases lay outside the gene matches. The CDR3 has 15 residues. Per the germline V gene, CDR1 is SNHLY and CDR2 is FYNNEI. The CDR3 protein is CASSDRLAKPYEQYF. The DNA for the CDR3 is TGTGCCAGCAGTGACCGACTAGCGAAGCCCTACGAGCAGTACTTC.

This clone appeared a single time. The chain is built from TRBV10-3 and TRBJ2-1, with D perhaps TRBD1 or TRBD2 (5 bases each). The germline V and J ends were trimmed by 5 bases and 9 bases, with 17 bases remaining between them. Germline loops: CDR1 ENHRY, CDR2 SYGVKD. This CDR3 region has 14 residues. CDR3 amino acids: CAISNFQGGSEQFF. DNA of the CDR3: TGTGCCATCAGTAATTTCCAGGGTGGGAGTGAGCAGTTCTTC.

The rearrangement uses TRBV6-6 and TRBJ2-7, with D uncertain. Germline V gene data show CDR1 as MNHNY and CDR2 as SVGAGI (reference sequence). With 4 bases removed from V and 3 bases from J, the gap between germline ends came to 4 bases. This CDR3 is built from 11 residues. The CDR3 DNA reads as TGTGCCAGCAGTTCGCTCTACGAGCAGTACTTC. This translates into CASSSLYEQYF.